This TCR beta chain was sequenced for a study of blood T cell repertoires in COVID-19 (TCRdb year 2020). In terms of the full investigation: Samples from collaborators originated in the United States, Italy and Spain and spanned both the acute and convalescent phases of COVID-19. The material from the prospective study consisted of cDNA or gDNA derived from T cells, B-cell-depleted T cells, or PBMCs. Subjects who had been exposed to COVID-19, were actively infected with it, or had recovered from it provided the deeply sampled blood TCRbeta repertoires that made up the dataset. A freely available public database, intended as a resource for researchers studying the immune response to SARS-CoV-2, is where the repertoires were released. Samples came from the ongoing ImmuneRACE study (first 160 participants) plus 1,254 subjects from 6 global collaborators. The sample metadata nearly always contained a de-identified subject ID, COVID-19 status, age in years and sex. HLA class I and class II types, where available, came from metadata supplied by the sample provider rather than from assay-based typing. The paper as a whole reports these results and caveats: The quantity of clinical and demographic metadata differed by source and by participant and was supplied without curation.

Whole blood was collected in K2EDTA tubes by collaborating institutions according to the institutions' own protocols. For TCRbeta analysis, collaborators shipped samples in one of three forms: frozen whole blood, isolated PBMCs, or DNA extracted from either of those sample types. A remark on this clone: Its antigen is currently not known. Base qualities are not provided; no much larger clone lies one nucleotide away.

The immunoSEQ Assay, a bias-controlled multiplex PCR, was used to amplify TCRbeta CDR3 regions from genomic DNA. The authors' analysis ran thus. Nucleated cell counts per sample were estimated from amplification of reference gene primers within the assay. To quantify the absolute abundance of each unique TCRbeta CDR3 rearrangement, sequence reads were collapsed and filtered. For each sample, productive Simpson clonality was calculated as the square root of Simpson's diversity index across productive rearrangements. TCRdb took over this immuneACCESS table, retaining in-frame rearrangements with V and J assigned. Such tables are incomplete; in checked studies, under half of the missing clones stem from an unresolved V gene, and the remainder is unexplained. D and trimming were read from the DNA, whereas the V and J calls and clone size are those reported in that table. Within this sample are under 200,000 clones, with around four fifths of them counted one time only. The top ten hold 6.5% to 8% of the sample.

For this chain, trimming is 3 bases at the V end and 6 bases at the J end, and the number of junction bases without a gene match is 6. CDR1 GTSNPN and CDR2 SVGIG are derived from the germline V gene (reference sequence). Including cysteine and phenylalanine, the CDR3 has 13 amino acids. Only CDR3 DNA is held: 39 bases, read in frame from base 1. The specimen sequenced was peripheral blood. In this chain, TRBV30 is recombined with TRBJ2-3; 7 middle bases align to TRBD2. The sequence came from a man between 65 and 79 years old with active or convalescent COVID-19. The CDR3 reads CAWRGLFFDTQYF. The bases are TGTGCCTGGAGGGGACTATTTTTTGATACGCAGTATTTT.